A single sample is the source of the 32 T cell receptor beta chains below, sequenced in a study of blood T cell repertoires in COVID-19. Profiling relied on immunoSEQ multiplex PCR, and the TCRdb table lists in-frame clones only, not all of them. The table shows about 210,000 clones, with around 84% occurring only once. The sample comprised PBMCs or T cells enriched from blood (not recorded which). All receptors come from a man aged 25 to 40 with acute COVID-19.

The chain carries TRBV28 and TRBJ1-2, with D uncertain. V was shortened by 6 bases and J by 6 bases, with 11 bases between the two germline ends. The CDR3 is made up of 12 amino acids. CDR1 and CDR2 (germline): MDHEN, SYDVKM. CDR3: CASRVASHGYTF. The CDR3 DNA is TGTGCCAGCAGAGTCGCTAGTCATGGCTACACCTTC.

The genes are TRBV27 and TRBJ1-3, with a tentative D call TRBD1 (5 bases). This CDR3 spans 16 amino acids. Trimming stripped 5 bases from V and 2 bases from J, with 16 bases between. Germline V gene sequence: CDR1 MNHEY, CDR2 SMNVEV (reference sequence). For the CDR3, the DNA is TGTGCCAGCAGTCGCGGCGGGGCGGGCACTGGAAACACCATATATTTT. Its translation: CASSRGGAGTGNTIYF.

This clone was detected many times. The chain joins TRBV5-1 to TRBJ2-3; D is undetermined. The CDR3 runs to 12 residues. Trimming took 4 bases from V and 2 from J, leaving 5 bases between them. Germline CDR1 is SGHRS and CDR2 is YFSETQ. CDR3 sequence reads: CASSLTTDTQYF. The DNA of the CDR3 is TGCGCCAGCAGCCTAACCACAGATACGCAGTATTTT.

This clone was seen at least ten times. The chain has TRBV5-1 and TRBJ2-1; 7 bases match TRBD2. V was pared by 4 bases and J by 10 bases, with 17 bases of the junction left unmatched. The length of the CDR3 is 16 residues. Germline CDR1 is SGHRS and CDR2 is YFSETQ. Written as DNA, the CDR3 is TGCGCCAGCAGCGGTGGGGCCAGCGGGGCCAGTCGAGAGCAGTTCTTC. This translates into CASSGGASGASREQFF.

This clone has a handful of counts. This chain uses TRBV5-4 with TRBJ2-7; TRBD2 is a possible D gene (7 bases). The germline V and J ends were trimmed by 2 bases and 1 base, with 13 bases remaining between them. The CDR3 spans 15 residues. The V gene's germline CDR1 is SGHNT and CDR2 YYREEE (reference sequence). The CDR3 DNA reads TGTGCCAGCAGCTTCGGGGGGCTCTCATCCTACGAGCAGTACTTC. It encodes CASSFGGLSSYEQYF.

The rearrangement links TRBV28 to TRBJ2-5, with 8 positions matching TRBD2. CDR1 is MDHEN, CDR2 SYDVKM, per germline. The V segment lost 2 bases and the J segment 6 bases; nucleotides outside the gene matches: 8. This CDR3 is built from 15 residues. In DNA, the CDR3 is TGTGCCAGCAGTTTAGCGGGGGGTTTAGGGAAGACCCAGTACTTC. Its translation is CASSLAGGLGKTQYF.

The chain uses TRBV5-5 and TRBJ2-5, with 7 bases identical to TRBD1. The V gene end was trimmed by 2 bases and the J gene end by 4 bases; junction bases not matched to a gene: 11. From germline, CDR1 is SGHKS and CDR2 YYEKEE (reference sequence). This CDR3 is built from 16 residues. The CDR3 region is CASSFEGQRARETQYF. In nucleotides, the CDR3 is TGTGCCAGCAGCTTTGAGGGACAGAGGGCCAGAGAGACCCAGTACTTC.

The chain has TRBV7-9 and TRBJ1-2, with a tentative D call TRBD1 (6 bases). The CDR3 extends over 16 amino acids. CDR1 is SEHNR and CDR2 is FQNEAQ in the germline V gene (reference sequence). Trimming took 1 base from V and 4 from J, leaving 16 bases between them. Here the CDR3 reads CASSLDIAGAGYGYTF. The CDR3 bases are TGTGCCAGCAGCTTAGACATTGCGGGGGCCGGCTATGGCTACACCTTC. The complete variable domain, with remaining parts taken from reference TRBV7-9 and TRBJ1-2, reads DTGVSQNPRHKITKRGQNVTFRCDPISEHNRLYWYRQTLGQGPEFLTYFQNEAQLEKSRLLSDRFSAERPKGSFSTLEIQRTEQGDSAMYLCASSLDIAGAGYGYTFGSGTRLTVV.

This clone was seen a handful of times. This chain joins TRBV5-1 and TRBJ1-4; D is undetermined. The CDR3 extends over 14 amino acids. V dropped 4 bases and J dropped 7 bases, with 14 bases sitting between them. In germline, CDR1 is SGHRS, CDR2 YFSETQ. DNA of the CDR3: TGCGCCAGCAGCCCGGGAGGTGGAGTTGAAAAACTGTTTTTT. Amino acids: CASSPGGGVEKLFF.

This rearrangement joins TRBV19 to TRBJ1-6, with no clear D. The germline gives CDR1 LNHDA, CDR2 SQIVND (reference sequence). The CDR3 spans 14 residues. Trimming took off 3 bases at V and 7 bases at J, with 10 bases between the two ends. Here the CDR3 reads CASSITNYNSPLHF. For the CDR3, the DNA is TGTGCCAGTAGTATCACAAATTACAATTCACCCCTCCACTTT.

The genes are TRBV19 and TRBJ2-5; D may be TRBD2 (6 bases). This CDR3 has 13 amino acids. Germline V gene data show CDR1 as LNHDA and CDR2 as SQIVND (reference sequence). Deletions cut 7 bases from V and 8 bases from J, with 17 bases between. CDR3 DNA sequence: TGTGCCAGTAATCGTGGGGGGAAGGAAACCCAGTACTTC. Protein product: CASNRGGKETQYF.

This clone showed up just once. The gene calls are TRBV5-5 and TRBJ2-7; TRBD2 matches 7 bases. CDR3 size: 14 residues. Germline loops: CDR1 SGHKS, CDR2 YYEKEE (reference sequence). J gave up 5 bases and V 5 bases, and 10 bases lay outside the gene matches. The CDR3 DNA reads TGTGCCAGCAGGCCTCTAGCGGCCCCCCACGAGCAGTACTTC. Protein product: CASRPLAAPHEQYF.

This chain links TRBV10-1 with TRBJ2-1, with TRBD2 matching over 11 bases. Germline V gene sequence: CDR1 WNHNN, CDR2 SYGVQD (reference sequence). J was trimmed by 7 bases and V by 0 bases; bases with no gene match: 2. The CDR3 has 15 residues. Here the CDR3 DNA reads TGCGCCAGCAGTGAGTCGACTAGCGGGGCAAATGAGCAGTTCTTC. Translated: CASSESTSGANEQFF.

This clone was picked up one time. V usage is TRBV2 and J usage is TRBJ1-2, with a weak D call TRBD1 (6 bases). The V and J ends lost 1 base and 2 bases respectively, with 11 bases between them. The CDR3 covers 15 residues. The V gene's germline CDR1 is SNHLY and CDR2 FYNNEI. CDR3 nucleotides: TGTGCCAGCAGTGAAGTAGGACAGAAAAACTATGGCTACACCTTC. It yields the protein CASSEVGQKNYGYTF.

The chain has TRBV9 and TRBJ1-3; D is unclear. This CDR3 has 11 residues. The ends were cut back, 5 bases at V and 7 bases at J, with 7 bases in the middle. Germline CDR1 is SGDLS and CDR2 is YYNGEE. The CDR3 loop is CASRSQNTIYF. DNA of the CDR3: TGTGCCAGCAGGTCTCAGAACACCATATATTTT.

The V gene is TRBV19, the J gene TRBJ2-1; 11 bases line up with TRBD2. Trimming took 6 bases from V and 4 from J; bases not matched to a gene: 5. Germline CDR1 and CDR2: LNHDA and SQIVND (reference sequence). The CDR3 loop spans 15 amino acids. The CDR3 loop is CASRPGLADYNEQFF. The CDR3 DNA is TGTGCCAGTAGGCCGGGACTAGCGGATTACAATGAGCAGTTCTTC.

The chain uses TRBV5-1 and TRBJ2-7; D is possibly TRBD1 (6 bases). The CDR3 is 13 residues long. Germline V CDR1 and CDR2: SGHRS, YFSETQ. V gave up 4 bases and J gave up 6 bases, with 14 bases separating them. CDR3: CASSQGFGIEQYF. In DNA form, the CDR3 reads TGCGCCAGCAGCCAGGGGTTTGGAATCGAGCAGTACTTC.

This clone was seen only a few times. J is TRBJ2-3 and V is TRBV2, with 10 nucleotides matching TRBD1. The CDR3 spans 14 residues. With 7 bases clipped from V and 6 bases from J, the junction kept 7 bases outside the gene matches. Germline V gene sequence: CDR1 SNHLY, CDR2 FYNNEI. The DNA for the CDR3 is TGTGCCAGCAAGGGACAGGGGACGGTGGATACGCAGTATTTT. Its translation: CASKGQGTVDTQYF.

This clone was detected a few times. The rearrangement uses TRBV25-1 and TRBJ1-2; TRBD1 aligns across 11 bases. Trimming took 7 bases from V and 4 from J; bases not matched to a gene: 5. This CDR3 comprises 14 residues. In germline, CDR1 is MGHDK, CDR2 SYGVNS. The CDR3 sequence is CASTGTGGFYGYTF. Written as DNA, the CDR3 is TGTGCCAGCACTGGGACAGGGGGATTCTATGGCTACACCTTC.

The chain couples TRBV2 to TRBJ1-2; D remains ambiguous. The CDR3 totals 14 residues. Trimming cost V 6 bases and J 5 bases, with 16 bases left between them. The V gene's germline CDR1 is SNHLY and CDR2 FYNNEI. CDR3 DNA: TGTGCCAGCAGACCCCACGACACTCCATATGGCTACACCTTC. Translation gives CASRPHDTPYGYTF.

The chain has TRBV6-4 and TRBJ1-1; D is perhaps TRBD1 (5 bases). Trimming took 2 bases from V and 0 from J, leaving 10 bases between them. The CDR3 runs 15 residues. Germline V gives CDR1 MRHNA, CDR2 SNTAGT. In DNA form, the CDR3 reads TGTGCCAGCAGTGACCCGACAGTCATGAACACTGAAGCTTTCTTT. Protein sequence: CASSDPTVMNTEAFF.

V gene TRBV7-9 combines with J gene TRBJ2-3; tentative D call: TRBD2 (7 bases). Germline values: CDR1 SEHNR, CDR2 FQNEAQ (reference sequence). The CDR3 totals 19 residues. With 5 bases removed from V and 1 base from J, the gap between germline ends came to 25 bases. The CDR3 region is CASSLKEGGGFLGTDTQYF. The CDR3 DNA is TGTGCCAGCAGCCTAAAAGAAGGGGGGGGCTTTTTGGGCACAGATACGCAGTATTTT.

The chain uses TRBV20-1 and TRBJ2-7; D is perhaps TRBD2 (5 bases). CDR3 length: 11 amino acids. V was shortened by 6 bases and J by 2 bases, with 8 bases between the two germline ends. Germline V gene sequence: CDR1 DFQATT, CDR2 SNEGSKA (reference sequence). DNA of the CDR3: TGCAGTGCGCTCGGGACCTACGAGCAGTACTTC. It yields the protein CSALGTYEQYF.

Only one count was recorded for this clone. The chain has TRBV30 and TRBJ2-2; 8 nucleotides agree with TRBD2. V shed 3 bases, J shed 6 bases, and the junction held 9 bases outside the gene matches. This CDR3 is 15 amino acids long. Germline CDR1 reads GTSNPN; CDR2 reads SVGIG (reference sequence). CDR3 coding DNA: TGTGCCTGGAGAATAGCGGGGTATGATGCCGGGGAGCTGTTTTTT. Translating gives CAWRIAGYDAGELFF. Complete variable domain (other parts from reference TRBV30 and TRBJ2-2): SQTIHQWPATLVQPVGSPLSLECTVEGTSNPNLYWYRQAAGRGLQLLFYSVGIGQISSEVPQNLSASRPQDRQFILSSKKLLLSDSGFYLCAWRIAGYDAGELFFGEGSRLTVL.

This sequence joins TRBV9 and TRBJ2-3; 11 positions match TRBD2. CDR1 is SGDLS, CDR2 YYNGEE, per germline. The length of the CDR3 is 16 residues. Losses at the gene ends were 3 bases for V and 1 base for J; bases not matched to a gene: 4. DNA of the CDR3: TGTGCCAGCAGCGCAGGGACTAGCGGACGCACAGATACGCAGTATTTT. This gives the protein CASSAGTSGRTDTQYF.

The chain employs TRBV18 and TRBJ1-5; a possible D gene is TRBD1 (5 bases). Trimming cost V 3 bases and J 6 bases, with 15 bases left between them. Germline CDR1 is KGHSH and CDR2 is LQKENI. The CDR3 is made up of 15 amino acids. CDR3 region: CASSPPGRGSQPQHF. Written as DNA, the CDR3 is TGTGCCAGCTCACCCCCCGGGAGGGGTAGTCAGCCCCAGCATTTT. Using reference TRBV18 and TRBJ1-5 for the parts outside the CDR3, the full variable domain is NAGVMQNPRHLVRRRGQEARLRCSPMKGHSHVYWYRQLPEEGLKFMVYLQKENIIDESGMPKERFSAEFPKEGPSILRIQQVVRGDSAAYFCASSPPGRGSQPQHFGDGTRLSIL.

This clone was detected only once. The chain is built from TRBV10-3 and TRBJ2-5, with 10 bases aligning to TRBD1. This CDR3 has 14 amino acids. J lost 5 bases, V lost 0 bases, and 0 bases had no gene match. Germline V gene lookup returns CDR1 ENHRY and CDR2 SYGVKD. Here the CDR3 DNA reads TGTGCCATCAGTGAGTCGGACAGGGGGGAGACCCAGTACTTC. Translation: CAISESDRGETQYF.

This chain uses TRBV6-5 with TRBJ1-6; D gene ambiguous. The V gene's germline CDR1 is MNHEY and CDR2 SVGAGI. V was pared by 6 bases and J by 8 bases, with 8 bases between. This CDR3 has 12 residues. The CDR3 nucleotides read TGTGCCAGCAGACCCGCGGATTCACCCCTCCACTTT. It translates to CASRPADSPLHF.

The chain employs TRBV19 and TRBJ2-1; D uncertain. Germline assignment: CDR1 LNHDA and CDR2 SQIVND (reference sequence). With 3 bases removed from V and 6 bases from J, the gap between germline ends came to 9 bases. CDR3 length equals 13 residues. The CDR3 nucleotides read TGTGCCAGTAGTATCAGTCGTGGCAATGAGCAGTTCTTC. Encoded protein: CASSISRGNEQFF. Looking up the rest from reference TRBV19 and TRBJ2-1 gives the full variable domain: DGGITQSPKYLFRKEGQNVTLSCEQNLNHDAMYWYRQDPGQGLRLIYYSQIVNDFQKGDIAEGYSVSREKKESFPLTVTSAQKNPTAFYLCASSISRGNEQFFGPGTRLTVL.

This clone has just one count. The V gene is TRBV25-1, the J gene TRBJ2-1; 7 bases agree with TRBD2. This CDR3 has 15 amino acids. From germline, CDR1 is MGHDK and CDR2 SYGVNS. J was trimmed by 6 bases and V by 3 bases; bases with no gene match: 8. The CDR3 DNA is TGTGCCAGCAGTGAGGGACTACTAGACTTCAATGAGCAGTTCTTC. Translating gives CASSEGLLDFNEQFF.

This clone was picked up a small number of times. The J gene is TRBJ1-2, the V gene TRBV7-3; D uncertain. This CDR3 has 15 residues. Germline assignment: CDR1 SGHTA and CDR2 FQGTGA. V was pared by 0 bases and J by 11 bases, with 19 bases between. CDR3 loop: CASSLTPGVDLAYTF. CDR3 in DNA: TGTGCCAGCAGCTTAACGCCCGGGGTAGACTTAGCGTACACCTTC.

The chain recombines TRBV9 with TRBJ2-7; 8 nucleotides agree with TRBD2. Unmatched junction bases numbered 11, after V lost 0 bases and J lost 6 bases. CDR3 length equals 16 residues. CDR1 and CDR2 from the germline V gene are SGDLS and YYNGEE. CDR3 bases: TGTGCCAGCAGCGTAGACGGGACTAGTTATTCGGGCGAGCAGTACTTC. Translated, it gives CASSVDGTSYSGEQYF.